The 23 T cell receptor beta chains in this list originate from one sample, sequenced in a study of post-analysis software for immune sequencing data. Overall study findings and caveats: Controls had lower frequencies than patients of 4 or 5 TRBV segments, which included TRBV5-6, TRBV5-1 and TRBV20-1.

Presence of unique molecular identifiers characterized the TCR beta cDNA libraries. TCRdb analysed the PCR reads with MiXCR anew, one entry per CDR3 protein. The data show hundreds of thousands of distinct CDR3 sequences, just under 30% seen once. Their antigen targets remain unknown. Sequencing input: blood. These receptor sequences come from a girl aged 5 to 17 with multiple sclerosis.

This chain uses TRBV24-1 with TRBJ2-1, with TRBD1 matching over 11 bases. The V segment lost 0 bases and the J segment 6 bases; nucleotides outside the gene matches: 0. CDR1 KGHDR and CDR2 SFDVKD come from the germline V gene. The CDR3 covers 15 residues. CDR3: CATSDLGTGGNEQFF. For the CDR3, the DNA is TGTGCCACCAGTGATTTGGGGACAGGGGGCAATGAGCAGTTCTTC.

Comment on this clonotype: The junction differs from germline at one of its ends, possibly a read error. The J gene is TRBJ1-5, the V gene TRBV2; 7 nucleotides match TRBD1. Looked up from germline, CDR1 is SNHLY and CDR2 is FYNNEI. This CDR3 is built from 20 residues. The DNA of the CDR3 is TGTGCCAGCGGTGAAGATTCGCTTTTGGGCCCTACAGGGGAGAATCAGCCCCAGCATTTT. It translates to CASGEDSLLGPTGENQPQHF.

At least ten counts were recorded for this clonotype. V gene TRBV20-1 combines with J gene TRBJ2-7; tentative D call: TRBD1 (6 bases). CDR3 length equals 11 residues. Germline lookup yields CDR1 DFQATT and CDR2 SNEGSKA (reference sequence). The ends were cut back, 3 bases at V and 4 bases at J, with 7 bases in the middle. For the CDR3, the DNA is TGCAGTGCTAGGAGGGGGTACGAGCAGTACTTC. It codes for CSARRGYEQYF.

This clonotype was found a few times. The chain employs TRBV6-5 and TRBJ2-7; D ambiguous. Per germline, CDR1 MNHEY and CDR2 SVGAGI. Trimming removed 2 bases at V and 0 bases at J, with 17 bases between. The CDR3 has 17 amino acids. CDR3 amino acids: CASSYNWRTGSSYEQYF. For the CDR3, the DNA is TGTGCCAGCAGTTACAATTGGCGGACGGGCAGCTCCTACGAGCAGTACTTC.

This clonotype was observed a handful of times. The chain links TRBV28 to TRBJ2-7; possibly TRBD2 for D (5 bases). The CDR3 runs 15 residues. The germline V and J ends were trimmed by 7 bases and 4 bases, with 20 bases remaining between them. Germline loops: CDR1 MDHEN, CDR2 SYDVKM. DNA for the CDR3: TGTGCCAGCACCCCCGGGATCCCTCGGCTATACGAGCAGTACTTC. This codes for CASTPGIPRLYEQYF.

Many counts were recorded for this clonotype. The V gene is TRBV9, the J gene TRBJ1-2; 7 bases match TRBD1. The germline V gene encodes CDR1 SGDLS and CDR2 YYNGEE. J lost 8 bases, V lost 6 bases, and 4 bases had no gene match. The CDR3 runs to 11 residues. CDR3 in DNA: TGTGCCAGCAAGACAGGGACCGGCTACACCTTC. Protein sequence: CASKTGTGYTF.

This clonotype was seen a few times. The J gene is TRBJ2-5, the V gene TRBV4-3; 9 positions agree with TRBD2. Per the germline V gene, CDR1 is LGHNA and CDR2 is YSLEER. Trimming removed 0 bases from V and 7 bases from J; junction bases left unmatched: 9. The CDR3 covers 16 residues. The chain's CDR3 is CASSQDSLGGGGTQYF. CDR3 sequence (DNA): TGCGCCAGCAGCCAAGACAGCCTGGGCGGGGGGGGGACCCAGTACTTC.

This clonotype was observed a handful of times. Here the CDR3 reads CSAVTLVGGSDTQYF. The CDR3 nucleotides are TGCAGTGCTGTGACTCTAGTGGGAGGTTCAGATACGCAGTATTTT. The chain employs TRBV20-1 and TRBJ2-3, with D maybe TRBD2 (6 bases). CDR1 is DFQATT and CDR2 is SNEGSKA in the germline V gene (reference sequence). Between the trimmed V and J ends, which lost 5 bases and 4 bases, there was a span of 19 bases. The CDR3 sequence is 15 residues long.

This clonotype came up many times. The chain recombines TRBV6-6 with TRBJ2-1; the match to TRBD1 covers 7 bases. The CDR3 runs to 15 residues. V lost 6 bases to trimming and J lost 3 bases; unmatched junction nucleotides: 8. Looked up from germline, CDR1 is MNHNY and CDR2 is SVGAGI (reference sequence). CDR3 residues: CASSPRAGGYNEQFF. CDR3 DNA sequence: TGTGCCAGCAGCCCCCGGGCAGGGGGCTACAATGAGCAGTTCTTC.

The chain couples TRBV28 to TRBJ2-7, with a weak D call TRBD1 (6 bases). This CDR3 region has 16 residues. The V end was cut by 3 bases, the J end by 6 bases, with 21 bases between. Looked up from germline, CDR1 is MDHEN and CDR2 is SYDVKM. In DNA form, the CDR3 reads TGTGCCAGCAGTTTGATGGCAGGGGCCGCCGCGGGCGAGCAGTACTTC. This codes for CASSLMAGAAAGEQYF.

The gene calls are TRBV7-6 and TRBJ2-5; 7 bases match TRBD1. The CDR3 consists of 14 residues. V was clipped by 3 bases and J by 1 base; unmatched bases: 2. Germline-derived CDR1 and CDR2 are SGHVS and FNYEAQ. Here the CDR3 reads CASSFGTAQETQYF. CDR3 sequence (DNA): TGTGCCAGCAGCTTCGGGACAGCCCAAGAGACCCAGTACTTC.

The chain carries TRBV10-3 and TRBJ1-6; no reliable D call. Germline V gene data show CDR1 as ENHRY and CDR2 as SYGVKD. The CDR3 totals 12 residues. Trimming left V 4 bases short and J 7 bases short, with 5 bases between. CDR3 sequence (DNA): TGTGCCATCAGTGCTGAGAATTCACCCCTCCACTTT. As protein: CAISAENSPLHF.

This chain uses TRBV5-6 with TRBJ2-7, with D perhaps matching TRBD1 or TRBD2 (5 bases each). The J call may be mistaken, given a closer DNA end match to TRBJ2-5. This CDR3 spans 14 amino acids. From germline, CDR1 is SGHDT and CDR2 YYEEEE. The CDR3 DNA is TGTGCCAGCAGCCGGTGGGACCAGACAAAGACCCAGTACTTC. It translates to CASSRWDQTKTQYF.

This clonotype appeared a few times. J is TRBJ1-1 and V is TRBV4-1; D may be TRBD1 (6 bases). V dropped 1 base and J dropped 4 bases, with 13 bases sitting between them. This CDR3 contains 15 residues. CDR1 and CDR2 (germline): MGHRA, YSYEKL. The CDR3 protein is CASSQGPAGATEAFF. The DNA for the CDR3 is TGCGCCAGCAGCCAAGGCCCCGCGGGGGCCACTGAAGCTTTCTTT.

This clonotype was seen a few times. The genes are TRBV7-2 and TRBJ2-7, with a possible D match to TRBD1 (6 bases). V lost 5 bases, J lost 6 bases, and 11 bases lay in between. This CDR3 is 12 amino acids long. Germline CDR1 SGHTA, CDR2 FQGNSA. Here the CDR3 DNA reads TGTGCCAGCAGCCATACAGGGCGCGAGCAGTACTTC. As protein: CASSHTGREQYF.

This clonotype was detected many times. The CDR3 loop is CASSYSGRDTQYF. The CDR3 bases are TGTGCCAGCAGTTACTCGGGTCGGGACACGCAGTATTTT. The chain is built from TRBV6-6 and TRBJ2-3, with D possibly being TRBD1 or TRBD2 (5 bases each). This CDR3 is 13 amino acids long. The germline gives CDR1 MNHNY, CDR2 SVGAGI (reference sequence). The ends were cut back, 0 bases at V and 9 bases at J, with 10 bases in the middle.

This clonotype was detected only a few times. This chain connects TRBV20-1 to TRBJ2-3, with TRBD1 identical over 9 bases. Germline-derived CDR1 and CDR2 are DFQATT and SNEGSKA (reference sequence). This CDR3 contains 17 residues. The junction had 21 bases not matched to a gene; V was cut back by 5 bases and J by 9 bases. CDR3 sequence reads: CSADVPGQGPTLGTQYF. In DNA, the CDR3 is TGCAGTGCTGATGTCCCGGGACAGGGCCCTACGCTTGGGACGCAGTATTTT.

The gene calls are TRBV5-1 and TRBJ2-3; 9 bases are a match to TRBD2. The germline gives CDR1 SGHRS, CDR2 YFSETQ. The V and J ends lost 4 bases and 1 base, in that order; junction bases with no gene match: 7. This CDR3 has 16 residues. The CDR3 reads CASSPVVAGGTDTQYF. CDR3 coding DNA: TGCGCCAGCAGCCCGGTAGTAGCGGGGGGCACAGATACGCAGTATTTT.

In the case of this clonotype: A much more abundant neighbour one base away suggests this may be a read error. The chain employs TRBV20-1 and TRBJ1-2, with unresolved D. The CDR3 is 14 residues long. Trimming took 5 bases from V and 2 from J, leaving 15 bases between them. Germline V gene sequence: CDR1 DFQATT, CDR2 SNEGSKA (reference sequence). This CDR3 is CSADRGRRNYGYTF. The CDR3 nucleotides read TGCAGTGCTGATAGAGGCCGCCGAAACTATGGCTACACCTTC.

In this sample, this clonotype turned up a few times. Germline is not matched at one junction end, which may reflect a read error. The chain has TRBV20-1 and TRBJ2-6; possibly TRBD1 or TRBD2 for D (5 bases each). CDR3 size: 18 residues. CDR1 and CDR2 (germline): DFQATT, SNEGSKA (reference sequence). The CDR3 reads CSAILYRDGSSGASVLTF. For the CDR3, the DNA is TGCAGTGCCATACTCTATAGGGACGGCTCCTCTGGGGCCAGCGTCCTGACTTTC.

The rearrangement links TRBV7-9 to TRBJ1-1; D might be TRBD1 (6 bases). There are 14 residues in the CDR3. Per the germline V gene, CDR1 is SEHNR and CDR2 is FQNEAQ (reference sequence). V gave up 3 bases and J gave up 6 bases, with 14 bases separating them. The CDR3: CASSFKGGYAEAFF. The CDR3 DNA reads TGTGCCAGCAGCTTTAAAGGGGGGTACGCTGAAGCTTTCTTT.

There are a few counts of this clonotype. The chain carries TRBV3-1 and TRBJ2-1; unclear D gene. Trimming cost V 0 bases and J 8 bases, with 11 bases left between them. In germline, CDR1 is LGHDT, CDR2 YNNKEL (reference sequence). There are 14 residues in the CDR3. This CDR3 reads CASSQESYVYEQFF. The CDR3 nucleotides read TGTGCCAGCAGCCAAGAGTCCTACGTCTATGAGCAGTTCTTC.

Comments on this clonotype: A much larger clonotype is one base distant, so this may be a read error. CDR3 amino acids: CTSSASRDTQYF. CDR3 coding DNA: TGTACCAGCAGCGCTTCCCGGGATACGCAGTATTTT. This chain links TRBV11-2 with TRBJ2-3, with unresolved D. This CDR3 spans 12 amino acids. CDR1 and CDR2 from the germline V gene are SGHAT and FQNNGV.